These T cell receptor beta chains were read from a single sample in a study of cytomegalovirus exposure and HLA in healthy donors. Libraries were prepared by immunoSEQ multiplex PCR; TCRdb keeps only in-frame clonotypes and omits some of them. The sample shows approximately 160,000 clones, around 78% of them seen only once. Sequenced input: PBMCs. The receptor source for this set is a middle-aged woman in good health and CMV-seropositive. Both conserved end residues are part of each CDR3. Fields, in order: J gene, V gene, D gene, clone size, CDR3 protein, CDR3 DNA. A D gene is named only where the DNA matches it firmly. Size values are once, few and many counts, or a class for expanded clones, and some rows have none.

J: TRBJ2-1
V: TRBV4-2
D: TRBD2
size: .
CDR3: CASSTIAGGWYNEQFF
DNA: TGTGCCAGCAGCACGATAGCGGGGGGATGGTACAATGAGCAGTTCTTC

J: TRBJ1-5
V: TRBV28
D: .
size: .
CDR3: CASIQGWDQPQHF
DNA: TGTGCCAGCATCCAGGGATGGGATCAGCCCCAGCATTTT

J: TRBJ2-2
V: TRBV5-4
D: .
size: .
CDR3: CASSFPDRMNTGELFF
DNA: TGTGCCAGCAGCTTCCCAGACAGGATGAACACCGGGGAGCTGTTTTTT

J: TRBJ2-1
V: TRBV27
D: .
size: .
CDR3: CASSSGTFHNEQFF
DNA: TGTGCCAGCAGTTCAGGGACTTTTCACAATGAGCAGTTCTTC

J: TRBJ1-1
V: TRBV5-1
D: TRBD1
size: few
CDR3: CASSLGNTGAVTEAFF
DNA: TGCGCCAGCAGCTTGGGGAATACAGGGGCGGTCACTGAAGCTTTCTTT

J: TRBJ1-2
V: TRBV5-8
D: .
size: .
CDR3: CASSFNDGGYTF
DNA: TGTGCCAGCAGCTTTAATGACGGGGGCTACACCTTC

J: TRBJ1-5
V: TRBV7-6
D: .
size: .
CDR3: CASSLSRGEPQHF
DNA: TGTGCCAGCAGCTTAAGCAGGGGTGAGCCCCAGCATTTT

J: TRBJ1-2
V: TRBV7-8
D: .
size: few
CDR3: CASSPQGSNYGYTF
DNA: TGTGCCAGCAGCCCGCAGGGTAGTAACTATGGCTACACCTTC

J: TRBJ1-2
V: TRBV9
D: .
size: .
CDR3: CASSVGGAYGYTF
DNA: TGTGCCAGCAGCGTCGGAGGGGCCTATGGCTACACCTTC

J: TRBJ2-3
V: TRBV2
D: TRBD2
size: .
CDR3: CASRERAGGTPDTQYF
DNA: TGTGCCAGCAGGGAACGAGCGGGGGGGACACCAGATACGCAGTATTTT

J: TRBJ2-7
V: TRBV6-1
D: TRBD2
size: once
CDR3: CASSGLAGSSYEQYF
DNA: TGTGCCAGCAGTGGACTAGCGGGGAGCTCCTACGAGCAGTACTTC

J: TRBJ1-1
V: TRBV7-9
D: .
size: .
CDR3: CSSSSAGARLTEAFF
DNA: TGTTCCAGCAGCTCAGCGGGGGCCCGGCTCACTGAAGCTTTCTTT

J: TRBJ1-2
V: TRBV11-2
D: TRBD1
size: few
CDR3: CASSRTGEGYTF
DNA: TGTGCCAGCAGCCGGACAGGTGAAGGCTACACCTTC

J: TRBJ2-5
V: TRBV5-1
D: TRBD1
size: .
CDR3: CASSLQDRVGETQYF
DNA: TGCGCCAGCAGCTTGCAGGACAGGGTGGGGGAGACCCAGTACTTC

J: TRBJ1-1
V: TRBV25-1
D: TRBD1
size: .
CDR3: CASTPSPGTGSGEAFF
DNA: TGTGCCAGCACCCCTAGTCCCGGGACAGGGTCCGGTGAAGCTTTCTTT

J: TRBJ1-6
V: TRBV5-6
D: .
size: .
CDR3: CASSPRTAYLFHF
DNA: TGTGCCAGCAGCCCGAGGACAGCCTATTTGTTCCACTTT

J: TRBJ1-2
V: TRBV10-3
D: TRBD1
size: .
CDR3: CAISDLTGPFGGYTF
DNA: TGTGCCATCAGTGACCTGACAGGGCCTTTCGGTGGCTACACCTTC

J: TRBJ2-7
V: TRBV11-2
D: TRBD2
size: .
CDR3: CANGGTSGGYEQYF
DNA: TGTGCCAACGGCGGGACTAGCGGGGGGTACGAGCAGTACTTC

J: TRBJ1-2
V: TRBV5-6
D: .
size: .
CDR3: CASSRESPYGYTF
DNA: TGTGCCAGCAGTCGGGAGAGTCCCTATGGCTACACCTTC

J: TRBJ2-5
V: TRBV15
D: .
size: .
CDR3: CATRFGGTQYF
DNA: TGTGCCACCAGATTCGGAGGGACCCAGTACTTC

J: TRBJ1-4
V: TRBV4-1
D: .
size: .
CDR3: CASSRGAATNEKLFF
DNA: TGCGCCAGCAGCCGCGGCGCCGCAACTAATGAAAAACTGTTTTTT

J: TRBJ2-1
V: TRBV6-4
D: .
size: .
CDR3: CASSDRGADEQFF
DNA: TGTGCCAGCAGTGACCGGGGGGCCGATGAGCAGTTCTTC

J: TRBJ2-3
V: TRBV10-1
D: TRBD2
size: .
CDR3: CASSSSGGLDTQYF
DNA: TGCGCCAGCAGTTCGAGCGGGGGGTTAGATACGCAGTATTTT

J: TRBJ2-1
V: TRBV19
D: .
size: once
CDR3: CASSIPGYNEQFF
DNA: TGTGCCAGTAGTATCCCGGGGTACAATGAGCAGTTCTTC

J: TRBJ1-4
V: TRBV10-3
D: .
size: few
CDR3: CAIRGRENEKLFF
DNA: TGTGCCATCCGAGGGAGGGAGAATGAAAAACTGTTTTTT

J: TRBJ2-2
V: TRBV5-1
D: TRBD2
size: once
CDR3: CASSLGFGGTNTGELFF
DNA: TGCGCCAGCAGCTTGGGTTTCGGGGGGACGAACACCGGGGAGCTGTTTTTT

J: TRBJ1-4
V: TRBV4-2
D: .
size: .
CDR3: CASRPGLVMATNEKLFF
DNA: TGTGCCAGCAGGCCCGGGTTGGTTATGGCAACTAATGAAAAACTGTTTTTT

J: TRBJ1-2
V: TRBV29-1
D: TRBD1
size: .
CDR3: CSVERGPGYGYTF
DNA: TGCAGCGTTGAAAGGGGGCCGGGCTATGGCTACACCTTC

J: TRBJ2-1
V: TRBV4-2
D: TRBD2
size: once
CDR3: CASSHNSGGATYNEQFF
DNA: TGTGCCAGCAGCCATAATAGCGGGGGGGCCACCTACAATGAGCAGTTCTTC

J: TRBJ2-1
V: TRBV5-6
D: .
size: few
CDR3: CASTALGSSYNEQFF
DNA: TGTGCCAGCACCGCCCTAGGGAGCTCCTACAATGAGCAGTTCTTC

J: TRBJ1-4
V: TRBV4-2
D: TRBD1
size: .
CDR3: CASSQGGTGDRNEKLFF
DNA: TGTGCCAGCAGCCAAGGTGGGACAGGGGATAGAAATGAAAAACTGTTTTTT

J: TRBJ2-7
V: TRBV7-9
D: TRBD1
size: .
CDR3: CASSYLGGTGAYGQQYF
DNA: TGTGCCAGCAGCTACTTAGGGGGGACAGGGGCCTATGGCCAGCAGTACTTC